The 26 T cell receptor beta chains below come from one sample, sequenced in a study of cytomegalovirus exposure and HLA in healthy donors. The PCR ran on 60 Vbeta and 13 Jbeta primers. Generated by immunoSEQ multiplex PCR, the TCRdb table keeps only in-frame clones and is missing some. The sample has 95,000 to 100,000 clones, 75% seen once. Sequencing was performed on PBMCs. Source of these receptors: a man in his fifties in good health and CMV-seronegative.

The gene calls are TRBV4-3 and TRBJ2-5, with D tentatively TRBD2 (5 bases). V was shortened by 1 base and J by 4 bases, with 13 bases between the two germline ends. The CDR3 contains 15 residues. CDR1 and CDR2 from the germline V gene are LGHNA and YSLEER. CDR3 amino acids: CASSQVVRAGETQYF. For the CDR3, the DNA is TGCGCCAGCAGCCAAGTTGTGCGGGCGGGAGAGACCCAGTACTTC.

The chain joins TRBV5-5 to TRBJ1-1, with a possible D match to TRBD1 (5 bases). V gave up 2 bases and J gave up 1 base, with 6 bases separating them. This CDR3 has 13 residues. Germline V gene sequence: CDR1 SGHKS, CDR2 YYEKEE (reference sequence). In DNA form, the CDR3 reads TGTGCCAGCAGCTTACAGGCGAACACTGAAGCTTTCTTT. Protein: CASSLQANTEAFF.

The chain links TRBV6-5 to TRBJ2-7; possible D gene TRBD1, 5 bases. This CDR3 region has 14 residues. Trimming took 0 bases from V and 5 from J, leaving 11 bases between them. Looked up from germline, CDR1 is MNHEY and CDR2 is SVGAGI. The CDR3 sequence: CASSYSTGSHEQYF. The CDR3 bases are TGTGCCAGCAGTTACTCAACAGGTTCGCACGAGCAGTACTTC.

The V and J genes are TRBV5-1 and TRBJ2-7; a weak D match, TRBD1 (5 bases). V was shortened by 0 bases and J by 1 base, with 8 bases between the two germline ends. This CDR3 is 14 amino acids long. Germline values: CDR1 SGHRS, CDR2 YFSETQ. The CDR3 region is CASSLETESYEQYF. The CDR3 nucleotides read TGCGCCAGCAGCTTGGAGACAGAGTCCTACGAGCAGTACTTC.

The rearrangement links TRBV4-1 to TRBJ2-5; 8 nucleotides match TRBD1. This CDR3 comprises 16 residues. With 3 bases clipped from V and 4 bases from J, the junction kept 10 bases outside the gene matches. Germline CDR1 is MGHRA and CDR2 is YSYEKL. Here the CDR3 reads CASSQNRGTGRETQYF. CDR3 coding DNA: TGCGCCAGCAGCCAGAATAGGGGGACAGGTAGAGAGACCCAGTACTTC.

The chain has TRBV5-1 and TRBJ2-2; the D gene is possibly TRBD2 (6 bases). The germline V gene has CDR1 SGHRS and CDR2 YFSETQ. CDR3 length: 15 residues. V gave up 4 bases and J gave up 3 bases, with 13 bases separating them. The CDR3 sequence: CASSRMGGDTGELFF. The CDR3 DNA sequence: TGCGCCAGCAGCCGGATGGGGGGAGACACCGGGGAGCTGTTTTTT.

The chain recombines TRBV27 with TRBJ2-7; 10 bases match TRBD1. The trim removed 5 bases at V and 3 bases at J, leaving 1 base unmatched. CDR1 and CDR2 (germline): MNHEY, SMNVEV (reference sequence). The CDR3 is 13 residues long. The CDR3 DNA sequence: TGTGCCAGCAGTCGGACAGGGGGCTACGAGCAGTACTTC. It is translated as CASSRTGGYEQYF.

The chain uses TRBV19 and TRBJ2-3; 7 bases align to TRBD1. Looked up from germline, CDR1 is LNHDA and CDR2 is SQIVND (reference sequence). The CDR3 is 14 residues long. V dropped 5 bases and J dropped 2; count of bases not matched to a gene: 4. The chain's CDR3 is CASSAQGFTDTQYF. The CDR3 nucleotides are TGTGCCAGTAGTGCACAGGGGTTCACAGATACGCAGTATTTT.

This clone was observed a single time. The chain has TRBV5-1 and TRBJ2-1; 16 bases agree with TRBD2. Per the germline V gene, CDR1 is SGHRS and CDR2 is YFSETQ. The CDR3 has 17 residues. V was clipped by 1 base and J by 12 bases; unmatched bases: 10. CDR3 residues: CASSLSRRGTSGGAQFF. The CDR3 DNA is TGCGCCAGCAGCTTGTCTCGACGAGGGACTAGCGGGGGGGCGCAGTTCTTC.

The V gene is TRBV7-8, the J gene TRBJ1-1; D is unresolved. The ends were cut back, 1 base at V and 3 bases at J, with 6 bases in the middle. The germline V gene encodes CDR1 SGHVS and CDR2 FQNEAQ. The CDR3 contains 13 residues. The CDR3 bases are TGTGCCAGCAGCTTAGAAAGAGACACTGAAGCTTTCTTT. The encoded protein is CASSLERDTEAFF.

The V gene is TRBV7-2, the J gene TRBJ2-7; TRBD1 aligns across 9 bases. With 5 bases clipped from V and 6 bases from J, the junction kept 11 bases outside the gene matches. CDR1 and CDR2 (germline): SGHTA, FQGNSA. The CDR3 spans 15 residues. CDR3 DNA sequence: TGTGCCAGCAGCCGCATTTCGGGACAGGGTTCCGAGCAGTACTTC. Translating it yields CASSRISGQGSEQYF.

The chain carries TRBV28 and TRBJ1-1; 7 bases are a match to TRBD1. The V gene's germline CDR1 is MDHEN and CDR2 SYDVKM. The V and J ends lost 8 bases and 2 bases, in that order; junction bases with no gene match: 11. CDR3 length equals 15 residues. The CDR3 nucleotides read TGTGCCAGCTCCAGATTAGGGGGCGAAAACACTGAAGCTTTCTTT. The encoded protein is CASSRLGGENTEAFF.

The rearrangement uses TRBV7-2 and TRBJ1-6; maybe TRBD1 (5 bases). V dropped 5 bases and J dropped 9 bases, with 14 bases sitting between them. The germline CDR1 and CDR2 sequences are SGHTA and FQGNSA. There are 14 residues in the CDR3. The DNA of the CDR3 is TGTGCCAGCAGCCTTGGACAAATAAGTTCACCCCTCCACTTT. Translating it yields CASSLGQISSPLHF.

The chain employs TRBV14 and TRBJ2-3; 7 bases are shared with TRBD2. In germline, CDR1 is SGHDN, CDR2 FVKESK. The ends lost 0 bases at V and 2 bases at J; junction bases unmatched: 5. The CDR3 loop spans 16 amino acids. The CDR3 sequence: CASSQDGGTTTDTQYF. The DNA of the CDR3 is TGTGCCAGCAGCCAAGACGGGGGGACTACCACAGATACGCAGTATTTT.

This clone showed up just once. The chain links TRBV19 to TRBJ2-5; D gene unclear. Germline loops: CDR1 LNHDA, CDR2 SQIVND (reference sequence). The CDR3 contains 13 residues. V dropped 1 base and J dropped 2 bases, with 5 bases sitting between them. The CDR3 coding sequence is TGTGCCAGTAGTATAGGAGTTCAAGAGACCCAGTACTTC. Translating it yields CASSIGVQETQYF.

The CDR3 DNA sequence: TGTGCCAGCAGCTTGGCTCCTTTCGGCTACACCTTC. Its translation is CASSLAPFGYTF. The chain uses TRBV5-6 and TRBJ1-2, with D hard to call. The V and J ends lost 0 bases and 8 bases respectively, with 8 bases between them. This CDR3 spans 12 amino acids. The germline gives CDR1 SGHDT, CDR2 YYEEEE.

This clone was detected a few times. The genes are TRBV27 and TRBJ1-1; D gene ambiguous. The CDR3 loop spans 15 amino acids. Germline CDR1 reads MNHEY; CDR2 reads SMNVEV (reference sequence). Trimming took off 5 bases at V and 5 bases at J, with 18 bases between the two ends. The CDR3 nucleotides read TGTGCCAGCAGTCCAAGACAAGGAGGACGTACTGAAGCTTTCTTT. This sequence encodes CASSPRQGGRTEAFF.

J is TRBJ2-5 and V is TRBV7-9; D is perhaps TRBD1 (5 bases). CDR3 size: 11 residues. CDR1 is SEHNR, CDR2 FQNEAQ, per germline (reference sequence). The ends were cut back, 1 base at V and 9 bases at J, with 6 bases in the middle. The CDR3 DNA sequence: TGTGCCAGCAGCTTAGAAGGGGCCCAGTACTTC. Protein: CASSLEGAQYF.

The chain recombines TRBV29-1 with TRBJ2-5; D is undetermined. Germline V CDR1 and CDR2: SQVTM, ANQGSEA. The CDR3 sequence is 12 residues long. Trimming removed 4 bases at V and 1 base at J, with 7 bases between. CDR3 coding DNA: TGCAGCGTTGCACAGATCCAAGAGACCCAGTACTTC. Protein product: CSVAQIQETQYF.

The CDR3 bases are TGTGCCAGCTCACCAGGGAACAGCGGGGGGGACGAGCAGTTCTTC. This sequence encodes CASSPGNSGGDEQFF. The chain employs TRBV18 and TRBJ2-1; 10 bases align to TRBD2. This CDR3 is 15 amino acids long. J gave up 10 bases and V 2 bases, and 8 bases lay outside the gene matches. CDR1 and CDR2 (germline): KGHSH, LQKENI.

CDR3 nucleotides: TGTGCCAGCAGCCCGTCGGGGACAGGGGGGCAGCCCCAGCATTTT. Translated: CASSPSGTGGQPQHF. This chain uses TRBV5-5 with TRBJ1-5, with 11 nucleotides matching TRBD1. Germline lookup yields CDR1 SGHKS and CDR2 YYEKEE (reference sequence). V dropped 4 bases and J dropped 7; count of bases not matched to a gene: 7. This CDR3 spans 15 amino acids.

As DNA, the CDR3 is TGTGCCAGCAGCTTGGGACAGGGTACCAAAAACATTCAGTACTTC. Protein sequence: CASSLGQGTKNIQYF. The chain is built from TRBV7-9 and TRBJ2-4; 9 bases are a match to TRBD1. Per the germline V gene, CDR1 is SEHNR and CDR2 is FQNEAQ (reference sequence). The J segment lost 2 bases and the V segment lost 3 bases, leaving 2 bases of the junction unmatched. This CDR3 spans 15 amino acids.

The chain uses TRBV9 and TRBJ2-7; weak D call: TRBD2 (8 bases). V lost 4 bases, J lost 2 bases, and 16 bases lay in between. CDR3 length equals 15 residues. Per the germline V gene, CDR1 is SGDLS and CDR2 is YYNGEE. The CDR3 DNA is TGTGCCAGCAGCCTAGGGGGCGGGGGGACCTACGAGCAGTACTTC. The encoded protein is CASSLGGGGTYEQYF.

This chain joins TRBV29-1 and TRBJ2-5, with TRBD2 matching over 8 bases. The CDR3 contains 12 residues. With 7 bases clipped from V and 2 bases from J, the junction kept 3 bases outside the gene matches. Germline CDR1 and CDR2: SQVTM and ANQGSEA. This CDR3 reads CSAAGGQETQYF. In DNA, the CDR3 is TGCAGCGCCGCGGGGGGACAAGAGACCCAGTACTTC.

The rearrangement joins TRBV10-1 to TRBJ2-2; 9 bases are shared with TRBD2. This CDR3 is 15 amino acids long. The V and J ends lost 3 bases and 7 bases, in that order; junction bases with no gene match: 6. Per the germline V gene, CDR1 is WNHNN and CDR2 is SYGVQD (reference sequence). The DNA for the CDR3 is TGCGCCAGCAGTGAAGGTAGCGGGGGAATCGGGGAGCTGTTTTTT. Residues: CASSEGSGGIGELFF.

With respect to this clone: The same CDR3 also results from other DNA sequences found in this sample. The chain couples TRBV18 to TRBJ1-4; D not resolved. V shed 3 bases and J shed 0 bases, with 5 bases lying between them. The CDR3 runs 14 residues. Germline CDR1 is KGHSH and CDR2 is LQKENI. For the CDR3, the DNA is TGTGCCAGCTCACCGACTGCAACTAATGAAAAACTGTTTTTT. This encodes CASSPTATNEKLFF. Drawing the rest from reference TRBV18 and TRBJ1-4, the complete variable domain is NAGVMQNPRHLVRRRGQEARLRCSPMKGHSHVYWYRQLPEEGLKFMVYLQKENIIDESGMPKERFSAEFPKEGPSILRIQQVVRGDSAAYFCASSPTATNEKLFFGSGTQLSVL.